This paragraph reports one T cell receptor (beta chain). Its matching antigen is unknown. This sample was taken from a study of T cell responses to AZD1222 COVID-19 vaccine. Using immunoSEQ multiplex PCR, the repertoire was profiled, and TCRdb retains in-frame clones only, with some absent. The sample contains 75,000 to 100,000 clones, approximately 90% of which appear only once. Findings and limits, study-wide: Seropositive status at baseline applied to only five to seven AZD1222 recipients.

CDR3 size: 17 residues. The germline V gene encodes CDR1 SGHTA and CDR2 FQGNSA. Trimming took 0 bases from V and 8 from J; bases not matched to a gene: 11. Sequenced here: peripheral blood, sampled on day 0 of AZD1222 vaccination. The source of this sequence is an adult in good health. This chain uses TRBV7-2 with TRBJ2-1; 9 bases are shared with TRBD2. CDR3 sequence reads: CASSLAGGRAILYEQFF. Written as DNA, the CDR3 is TGTGCCAGCAGCTTAGCGGGCGGGAGGGCCATTTTATATGAGCAGTTCTTC.